This paragraph reports one T cell receptor (beta chain). Its antigen is undetermined. Breast cancer patients provided tissue from their axillary draining lymph nodes. V lost 0 bases and J 3 bases, leaving 10 bases between the germline ends. CDR1 and CDR2 (germline): LGHDT, YNNKEL (reference sequence). The CDR3 is made up of 15 amino acids. This specimen comes from a study of breast tumors, draining lymph nodes, adjacent tissues. Study-level results: The data were judged consistent with most tumor T cells coming from lymph node and expanding in tumor.

TCRdb reanalysed the multiplex PCR reads using MiXCR and keeps one entry per CDR3 protein. Among 130,000 or so distinct CDR3 sequences, approximately 20% were seen once, and the ten largest hold approximately 2.7%. The J gene is TRBJ2-3, the V gene TRBV3-1; D uncertain. The sequence was collected from a female donor with breast cancer. Some clones in this sample may be carry-over from other donors' samples. Material for sequencing was axillary lymph node tissue. Written as DNA, the CDR3 is TGTGCCAGCAGCCAAGAAGGGCTAGGGACAGATACGCAGTATTTT. Translated, it gives CASSQEGLGTDTQYF.